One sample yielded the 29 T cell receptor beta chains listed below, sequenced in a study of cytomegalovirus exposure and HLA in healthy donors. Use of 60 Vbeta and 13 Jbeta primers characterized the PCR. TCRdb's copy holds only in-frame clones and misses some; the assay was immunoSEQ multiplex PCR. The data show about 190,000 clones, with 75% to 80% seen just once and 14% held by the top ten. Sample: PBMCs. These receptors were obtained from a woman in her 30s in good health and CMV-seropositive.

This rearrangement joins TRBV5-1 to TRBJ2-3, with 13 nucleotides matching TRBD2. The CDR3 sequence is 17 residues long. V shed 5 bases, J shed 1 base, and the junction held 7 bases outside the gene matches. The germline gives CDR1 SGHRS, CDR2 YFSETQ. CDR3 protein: CASRTSGGAEGTDTQYF. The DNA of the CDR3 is TGCGCCAGCAGAACTAGCGGGGGGGCGGAGGGCACAGATACGCAGTATTTT.

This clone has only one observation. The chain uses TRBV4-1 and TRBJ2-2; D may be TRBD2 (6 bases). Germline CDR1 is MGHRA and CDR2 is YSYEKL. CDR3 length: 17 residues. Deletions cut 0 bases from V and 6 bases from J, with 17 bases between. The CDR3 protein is CASSQDGGGVRPGELFF. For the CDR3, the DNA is TGCGCCAGCAGCCAAGACGGTGGAGGGGTCCGCCCCGGGGAGCTGTTTTTT.

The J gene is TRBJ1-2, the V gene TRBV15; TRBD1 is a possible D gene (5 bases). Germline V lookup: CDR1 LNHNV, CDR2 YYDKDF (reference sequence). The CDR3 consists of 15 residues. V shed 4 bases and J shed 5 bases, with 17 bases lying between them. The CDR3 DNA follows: TGTGCCACCAGCACGTCATCCTGGGCAGGGTATGGCTACACCTTC. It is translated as CATSTSSWAGYGYTF.

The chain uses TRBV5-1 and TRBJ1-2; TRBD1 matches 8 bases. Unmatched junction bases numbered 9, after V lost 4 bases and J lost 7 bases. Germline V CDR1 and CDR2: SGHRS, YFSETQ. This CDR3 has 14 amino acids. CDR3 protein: CASSQQGGGGGYTF. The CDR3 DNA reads TGCGCCAGCAGCCAACAGGGGGGAGGTGGTGGCTACACCTTC.

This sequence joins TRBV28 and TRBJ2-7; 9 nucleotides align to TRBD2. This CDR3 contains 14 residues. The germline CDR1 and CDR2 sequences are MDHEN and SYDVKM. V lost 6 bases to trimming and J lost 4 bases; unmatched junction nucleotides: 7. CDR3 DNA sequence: TGTGCCAGCAGGGTTATAGCGGGAGCTTACGAGCAGTACTTC. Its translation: CASRVIAGAYEQYF.

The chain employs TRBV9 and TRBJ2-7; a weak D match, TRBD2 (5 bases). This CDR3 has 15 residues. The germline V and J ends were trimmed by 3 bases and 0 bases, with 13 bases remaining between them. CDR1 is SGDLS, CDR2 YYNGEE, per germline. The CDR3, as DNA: TGTGCCAGCAGCGGGGGAGTGAGTGGCTCCTACGAGCAGTACTTC. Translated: CASSGGVSGSYEQYF.

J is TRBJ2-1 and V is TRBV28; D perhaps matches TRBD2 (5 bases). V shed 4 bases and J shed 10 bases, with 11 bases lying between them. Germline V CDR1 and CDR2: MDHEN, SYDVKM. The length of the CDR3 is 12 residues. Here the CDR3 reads CASSSPREEQFF. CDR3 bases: TGTGCCAGCAGTTCCCCTAGGGAGGAGCAGTTCTTC.

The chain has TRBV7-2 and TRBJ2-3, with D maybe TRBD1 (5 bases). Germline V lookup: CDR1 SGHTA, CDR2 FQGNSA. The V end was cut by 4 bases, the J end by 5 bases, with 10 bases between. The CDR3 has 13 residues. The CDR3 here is CASSSQGLDTQYF. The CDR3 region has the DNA TGTGCCAGCAGCTCCCAGGGTTTAGATACGCAGTATTTT.

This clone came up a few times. CDR3 in DNA: TGCGCCAGCAGCTGGACTAGCGGCTACCAAGAGACCCAGTACTTC. Translating it yields CASSWTSGYQETQYF. This chain uses TRBV5-1 with TRBJ2-5, with 10 bases matching TRBD2. Trimming removed 3 bases from V and 0 bases from J; junction bases left unmatched: 2. The CDR3 contains 15 residues. CDR1 and CDR2 from the germline V gene are SGHRS and YFSETQ.

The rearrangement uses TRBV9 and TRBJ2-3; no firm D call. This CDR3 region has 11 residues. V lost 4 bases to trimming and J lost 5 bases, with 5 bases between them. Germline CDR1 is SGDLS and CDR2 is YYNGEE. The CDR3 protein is CASSPGDTQYF. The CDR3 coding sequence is TGTGCCAGCAGCCCCGGAGATACGCAGTATTTT. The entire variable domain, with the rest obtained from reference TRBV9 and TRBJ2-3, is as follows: DSGVTQTPKHLITATGQRVTLRCSPRSGDLSVYWYQQSLDQGLQFLIQYYNGEERAKGNILERFSAQQFPDLHSELNLSSLELGDSALYFCASSPGDTQYFGPGTRLTVL.

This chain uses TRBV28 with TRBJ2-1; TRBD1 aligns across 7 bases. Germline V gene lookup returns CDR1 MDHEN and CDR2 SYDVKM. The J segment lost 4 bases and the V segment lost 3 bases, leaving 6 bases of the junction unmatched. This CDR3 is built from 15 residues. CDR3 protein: CASSFRGLDYNEQFF. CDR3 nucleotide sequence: TGTGCCAGCAGTTTCAGGGGGTTGGATTACAATGAGCAGTTCTTC.

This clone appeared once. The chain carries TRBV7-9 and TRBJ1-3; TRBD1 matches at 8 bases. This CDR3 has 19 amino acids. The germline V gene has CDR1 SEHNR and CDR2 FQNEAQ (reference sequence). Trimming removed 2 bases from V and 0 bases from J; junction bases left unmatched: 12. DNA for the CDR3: TGTGCCAGCAGCTTAATACCCGGGACAGGCCGGTACTCTGGAAACACCATATATTTT. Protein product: CASSLIPGTGRYSGNTIYF. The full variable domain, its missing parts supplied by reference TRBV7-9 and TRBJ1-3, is DTGVSQNPRHKITKRGQNVTFRCDPISEHNRLYWYRQTLGQGPEFLTYFQNEAQLEKSRLLSDRFSAERPKGSFSTLEIQRTEQGDSAMYLCASSLIPGTGRYSGNTIYFGEGSWLTVV.

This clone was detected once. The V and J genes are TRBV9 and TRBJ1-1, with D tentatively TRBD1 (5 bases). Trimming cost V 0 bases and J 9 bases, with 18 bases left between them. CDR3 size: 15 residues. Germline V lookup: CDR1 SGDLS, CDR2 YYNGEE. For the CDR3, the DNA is TGTGCCAGCAGCGTAGGACCCCCTGGGGGGGAAAAAGCTTTCTTT. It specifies CASSVGPPGGEKAFF.

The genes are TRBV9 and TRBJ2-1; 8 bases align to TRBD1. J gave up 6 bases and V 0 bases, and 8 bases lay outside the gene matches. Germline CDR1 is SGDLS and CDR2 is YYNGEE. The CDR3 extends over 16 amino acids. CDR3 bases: TGTGCCAGCAGCGTAGCCAGGACAGGGACAGTCAATGAGCAGTTCTTC. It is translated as CASSVARTGTVNEQFF.

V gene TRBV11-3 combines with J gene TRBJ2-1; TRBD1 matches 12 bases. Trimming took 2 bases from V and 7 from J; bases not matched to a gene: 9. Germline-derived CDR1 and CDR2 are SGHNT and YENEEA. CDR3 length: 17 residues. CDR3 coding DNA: TGTGCCAGCAGCTTACCCCGGGAGGGACAGGGGGCGAATGAGCAGTTCTTC. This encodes CASSLPREGQGANEQFF.

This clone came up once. For the CDR3, the DNA is TGTGCCAGCAGCTTAGTGGTCTGGGCCTCCTACGAGCAGTACTTC. It yields the protein CASSLVVWASYEQYF. This chain connects TRBV7-8 to TRBJ2-7; D unresolved. Trimming shortened V by 1 base and J by 0 bases, and 10 bases separated the two germline ends. The CDR3 runs 15 residues. Per germline, CDR1 SGHVS and CDR2 FQNEAQ.

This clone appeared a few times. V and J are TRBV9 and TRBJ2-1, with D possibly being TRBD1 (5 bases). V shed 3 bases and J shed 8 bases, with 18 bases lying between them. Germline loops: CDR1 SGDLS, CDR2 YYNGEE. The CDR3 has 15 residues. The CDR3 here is CASSATVDPRDEQFF. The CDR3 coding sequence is TGTGCCAGCAGCGCCACGGTGGACCCCAGGGATGAGCAGTTCTTC.

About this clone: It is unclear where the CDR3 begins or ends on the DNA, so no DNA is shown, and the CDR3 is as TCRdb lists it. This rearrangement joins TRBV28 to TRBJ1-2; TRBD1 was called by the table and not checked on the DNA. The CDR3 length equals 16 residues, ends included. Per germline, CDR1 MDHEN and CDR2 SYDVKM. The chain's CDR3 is CASRTARTVWERGYTF.

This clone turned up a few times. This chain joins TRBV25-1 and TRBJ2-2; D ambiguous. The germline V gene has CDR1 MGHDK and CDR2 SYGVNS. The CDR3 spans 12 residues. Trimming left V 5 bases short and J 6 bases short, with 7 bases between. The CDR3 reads CASSSLAGELFF. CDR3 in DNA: TGTGCCAGCAGTTCCTTAGCCGGGGAGCTGTTTTTT.

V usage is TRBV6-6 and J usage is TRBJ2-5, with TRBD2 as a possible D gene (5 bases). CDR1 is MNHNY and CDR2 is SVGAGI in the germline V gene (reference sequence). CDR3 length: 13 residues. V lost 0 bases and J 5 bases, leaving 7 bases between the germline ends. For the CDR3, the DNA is TGTGCCAGCAGTTACTCTTCGGGGGAGACCCAGTACTTC. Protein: CASSYSSGETQYF.

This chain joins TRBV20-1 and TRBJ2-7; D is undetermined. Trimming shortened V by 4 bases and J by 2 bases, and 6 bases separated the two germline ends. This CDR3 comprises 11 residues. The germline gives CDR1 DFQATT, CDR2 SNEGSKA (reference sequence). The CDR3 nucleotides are TGCAGTGCTATCGAGACCTACGAGCAGTACTTC. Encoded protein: CSAIETYEQYF.

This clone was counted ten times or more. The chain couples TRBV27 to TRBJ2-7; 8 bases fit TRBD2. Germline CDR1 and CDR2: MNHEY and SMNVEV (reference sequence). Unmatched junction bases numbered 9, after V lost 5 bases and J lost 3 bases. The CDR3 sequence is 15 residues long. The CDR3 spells CASSQFSSGGYEQYF. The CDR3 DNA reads TGTGCCAGCAGTCAGTTTTCGAGCGGGGGCTACGAGCAGTACTTC.

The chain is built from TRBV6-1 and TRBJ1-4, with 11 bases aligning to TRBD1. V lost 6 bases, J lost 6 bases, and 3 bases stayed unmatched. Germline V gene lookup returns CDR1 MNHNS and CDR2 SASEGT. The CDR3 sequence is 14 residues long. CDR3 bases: TGTGCCAGCAGGGACAGGGGGCGAGATGAAAAACTGTTTTTT. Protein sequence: CASRDRGRDEKLFF.

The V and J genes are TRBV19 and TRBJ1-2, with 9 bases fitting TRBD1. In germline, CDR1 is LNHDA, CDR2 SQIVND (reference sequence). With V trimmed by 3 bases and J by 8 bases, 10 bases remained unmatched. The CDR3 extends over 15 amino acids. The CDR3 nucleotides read TGTGCCAGTAGTATCTCCGGGACAGGGAGTGACGGCTACACCTTC. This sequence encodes CASSISGTGSDGYTF.

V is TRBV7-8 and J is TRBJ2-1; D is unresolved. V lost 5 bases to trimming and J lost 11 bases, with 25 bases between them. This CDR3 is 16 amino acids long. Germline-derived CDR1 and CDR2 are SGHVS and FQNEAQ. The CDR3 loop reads CASSPRPLSTDIKQFF. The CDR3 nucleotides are TGTGCCAGCAGCCCCCGACCGCTAAGCACAGACATTAAGCAGTTCTTC.

The CDR3 sequence is CASSNQVGTEAFF. DNA for the CDR3: TGTGCCAGCAGCAATCAGGTTGGCACTGAAGCTTTCTTT. This chain links TRBV13 with TRBJ1-1; D uncertain. The CDR3 totals 13 residues. Between the trimmed V and J ends, which lost 5 bases and 4 bases, there was a span of 11 bases. Germline assignment: CDR1 PRHDT and CDR2 FYEKMQ (reference sequence).

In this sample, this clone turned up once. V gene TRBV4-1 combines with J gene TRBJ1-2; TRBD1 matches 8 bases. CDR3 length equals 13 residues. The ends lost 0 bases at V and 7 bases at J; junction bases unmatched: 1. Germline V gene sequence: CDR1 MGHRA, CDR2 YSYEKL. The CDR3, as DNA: TGCGCCAGCAGCCAAGAACAGGGGGGTGGCTACACCTTC. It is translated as CASSQEQGGGYTF.

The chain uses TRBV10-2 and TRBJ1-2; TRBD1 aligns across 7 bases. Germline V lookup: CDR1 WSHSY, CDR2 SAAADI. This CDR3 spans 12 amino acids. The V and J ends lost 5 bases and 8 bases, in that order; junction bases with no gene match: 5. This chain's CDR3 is CASSIQGRGYTF. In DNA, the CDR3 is TGCGCCAGCAGTATACAGGGGAGGGGCTACACCTTC.

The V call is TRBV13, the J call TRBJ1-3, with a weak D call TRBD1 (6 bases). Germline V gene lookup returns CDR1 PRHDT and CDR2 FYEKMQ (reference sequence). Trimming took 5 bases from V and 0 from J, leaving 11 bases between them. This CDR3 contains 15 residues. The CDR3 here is CASSLDRNSGNTIYF. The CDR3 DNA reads TGTGCCAGCAGCCTGGACAGAAACTCTGGAAACACCATATATTTT.